The 10 T cell receptor beta chains given below trace back to one sample, sequenced in a study of shared clonotypes between healthy human individuals. This table comes from immunoSEQ multiplex PCR, and its TCRdb copy is limited to in-frame clones, with some not included. In the table there are approximately 720,000 clones, 92% of which are singletons. CD8 cells classed as naive were CD45RO-negative and positively selected for CCR7, excluding terminally differentiated effector memory CD45RA+ cells. Source material: naive CD8+ T cells sorted from blood. These receptors came from a man younger than 45 in good health.

The rearrangement uses TRBV29-1 and TRBJ2-5; D is unresolved. Trimming removed 1 base at V and 2 bases at J, with 20 bases between. The CDR3 has 17 amino acids. CDR1 SQVTM and CDR2 ANQGSEA come from the germline V gene. The CDR3 is CSVEGRMGGTFQETQYF. The CDR3 nucleotides are TGCAGCGTTGAAGGGCGGATGGGCGGAACCTTTCAAGAGACCCAGTACTTC.

This clone was recorded only once. This chain uses TRBV7-9 with TRBJ2-7, with D possibly being TRBD2 (6 bases). Germline V gene lookup returns CDR1 SEHNR and CDR2 FQNEAQ (reference sequence). V was cut by 5 bases and J by 5 bases, with 19 bases left in between. The CDR3 extends over 15 amino acids. Written as DNA, the CDR3 is TGTGCCAGCAGCCCTAAGACTGGGGGGATCGACGAGCAGTACTTC. Translated: CASSPKTGGIDEQYF.

The chain couples TRBV13 to TRBJ1-3, with D tentatively TRBD1 (5 bases). From germline, CDR1 is PRHDT and CDR2 FYEKMQ (reference sequence). V was clipped by 4 bases and J by 1 base, with 8 bases between them. The CDR3 is made up of 14 amino acids. CDR3 bases: TGTGCCAGCAGCTCACAGGTATCTGGAAACACCATATATTTT. Amino acid sequence: CASSSQVSGNTIYF.

This sequence joins TRBV15 and TRBJ2-1; TRBD2 aligns across 10 bases. Germline V CDR1 and CDR2: LNHNV, YYDKDF (reference sequence). The V and J ends lost 1 base and 6 bases, in that order; junction bases with no gene match: 6. CDR3 size: 16 residues. This chain's CDR3 is CATSRAEREGLNEQFF. The DNA of the CDR3 is TGTGCCACCAGCAGAGCCGAGCGGGAGGGCCTCAATGAGCAGTTCTTC.

J is TRBJ2-7 and V is TRBV7-9, with D perhaps matching TRBD2 (6 bases). Deletions cut 4 bases from V and 0 bases from J, with 19 bases between. The CDR3 consists of 17 residues. The germline gives CDR1 SEHNR, CDR2 FQNEAQ (reference sequence). The CDR3 protein is CASSSPTSFRSSYEQYF. DNA of the CDR3: TGTGCCAGCAGCTCCCCAACTAGCTTTAGGAGCTCCTACGAGCAGTACTTC.

The rearrangement joins TRBV4-3 to TRBJ2-1; TRBD2 matches at 11 bases. Trimming at V came to 0 bases and at J to 6 bases, leaving 7 bases not matched to a gene. From germline, CDR1 is LGHNA and CDR2 YSLEER. CDR3 length: 17 amino acids. CDR3 bases: TGCGCCAGCAGCCAAGATATAACTAGCGGGAGCTTCAATGAGCAGTTCTTC. This codes for CASSQDITSGSFNEQFF.

In its sample, this clone was seen once. This chain joins TRBV9 and TRBJ2-3; unclear D gene. With 3 bases removed from V and 2 bases from J, the gap between germline ends came to 10 bases. Germline V gene sequence: CDR1 SGDLS, CDR2 YYNGEE. The CDR3 sequence is 14 residues long. In DNA, the CDR3 is TGTGCCAGCAGCGGGAGTTTGACCACAGATACGCAGTATTTT. It specifies CASSGSLTTDTQYF.

This clone was detected only a few times. The chain combines TRBV9 with TRBJ2-5, with 9 bases identical to TRBD2. There are 15 residues in the CDR3. Germline values: CDR1 SGDLS, CDR2 YYNGEE. Trimming cost V 1 base and J 5 bases; bases outside gene matches: 6. The CDR3 is CASSVRAGGKETQYF. The CDR3 bases are TGTGCCAGCAGCGTAAGAGCGGGAGGAAAGGAGACCCAGTACTTC.

V gene TRBV4-1 combines with J gene TRBJ2-1, with a possible D match to TRBD1 (5 bases). The CDR3 totals 13 residues. V was clipped by 2 bases and J by 6 bases, with 8 bases between them. Germline loops: CDR1 MGHRA, CDR2 YSYEKL. CDR3 coding DNA: TGCGCCAGCAGCCAATTAGGGGCCAATGAGCAGTTCTTC. Amino acids: CASSQLGANEQFF.

The CDR3, as DNA: TGTGCCAGCAGCTTAGGGCAGGGTGGTGGCTACACCTTC. This encodes CASSLGQGGGYTF. This chain connects TRBV11-2 to TRBJ1-2; D may be TRBD1 (5 bases). The CDR3 has 13 residues. Germline lookup yields CDR1 SGHAT and CDR2 FQNNGV. Between the trimmed V and J ends, which lost 1 base and 7 bases, there was a span of 10 bases.